Listed below are T cell receptor beta chains from one sample, sequenced in a study of cytomegalovirus exposure and HLA in healthy donors. Sequencing was performed with immunoSEQ multiplex PCR; in TCRdb, only in-frame clones are kept and a portion is missing. The sample shows some 200,000 clones, roughly 60% of them seen only once. The sample taken for sequencing was PBMCs. The receptor set was obtained from a man aged 40-49 years in good health and CMV-seronegative. Both conserved end residues are part of each CDR3. A D gene is named only where the DNA matches it firmly. Clone size is stated in some rows and not others, as once, few, many or a class when expanded.

NA	TRBV6-1	NA	TRBJ1-1	CAAGTAGGTEAFF	TGTGCCGCGGGGACTGCGGGTGGTACTGAAGCTTTCTTT
NA	TRBV28	NA	TRBJ2-2	CASSLSGGASTGELFF	TGTGCCAGCAGTTTATCGGGGGGCGCGTCCACCGGGGAGCTGTTTTTT
few	TRBV11-2	NA	TRBJ2-6	CASSTTGSGANVLTF	TGTGCCAGCAGCACCACAGGGTCTGGGGCCAACGTCCTGACTTTC
few	TRBV6-4	TRBD1	TRBJ2-7	CASSAGQGADEQYF	TGTGCCAGCAGCGCGGGACAGGGGGCGGACGAGCAGTACTTC
NA	TRBV28	TRBD1	TRBJ1-2	CASSFSRGQGNYGYTF	TGTGCCAGCAGTTTTAGCAGGGGACAGGGGAACTATGGCTACACCTTC
few	TRBV4-1	NA	TRBJ2-3	CASSLVQGTDTQYF	TGCGCCAGCAGCCTCGTGCAGGGCACAGATACGCAGTATTTT
few	TRBV6-1	TRBD1	TRBJ2-7	CASRTTGGVSYEQYF	TGTGCCAGCAGGACGACAGGGGGAGTCTCCTACGAGCAGTACTTC
few	TRBV19	TRBD2	TRBJ2-7	CATEGLPQPYEQYF	TGTGCCACCGAGGGACTACCTCAACCCTACGAGCAGTACTTC
NA	TRBV7-6	NA	TRBJ2-5	CASSLPWDYQETQYF	TGTGCCAGCAGCTTGCCATGGGACTACCAAGAGACCCAGTACTTC
few	TRBV18	TRBD2	TRBJ2-1	CASSPPSGKGRFF	TGTGCCAGCTCACCACCGAGCGGGAAAGGGCGTTTCTTC
NA	TRBV5-1	TRBD1	TRBJ1-5	CASSMTGDRNQPQHF	TGCGCCAGCAGCATGACAGGGGATCGGAATCAGCCCCAGCATTTT
few	TRBV4-2	TRBD1	TRBJ1-6	CASSQKAEGASPLHF	TGTGCCAGCAGCCAAAAGGCGGAGGGGGCTTCACCCCTCCACTTT
NA	TRBV11-3	NA	TRBJ2-7	CASSLDSKSYEQYF	TGTGCCAGCAGCTTAGACAGTAAGTCCTACGAGCAGTACTTC
few	TRBV2	TRBD1	TRBJ2-3	CASSDTTGGRDTQYF	TGTGCCAGCAGTGATACTACAGGGGGGAGGGATACGCAGTATTTT
NA	TRBV9	NA	TRBJ1-5	CASSVGGVNQPQHF	TGTGCCAGCAGCGTAGGGGGAGTCAATCAGCCCCAGCATTTT
NA	TRBV7-3	NA	TRBJ2-7	CASSLGRGYEQYF	TGTGCCAGCAGCTTGGGCAGGGGATACGAGCAGTACTTC
once	TRBV5-1	NA	TRBJ1-1	CASSLGGTAEAFF	TGCGCCAGCAGCTTGGGCGGGACGGCTGAAGCTTTCTTT
NA	TRBV29-1	TRBD2	TRBJ2-7	CSVGGLAGVYEQYF	TGCAGCGTCGGTGGACTAGCGGGGGTCTACGAGCAGTACTTC
NA	TRBV9	TRBD2	TRBJ2-7	CASSSREGTGAYEQYF	TGTGCCAGCAGCTCTAGGGAGGGGACTGGGGCCTACGAGCAGTACTTC
NA	TRBV30	NA	TRBJ1-2	CAWSTVNYGYTF	TGTGCCTGGAGTACAGTGAACTATGGCTACACCTTC
few	TRBV28	NA	TRBJ2-3	CASNARLDTQYF	TGTGCCAGCAACGCCCGGTTAGATACGCAGTATTTT
NA	TRBV6-5	NA	TRBJ2-3	CASSLAPYTDTQYF	TGTGCCAGCAGCCTAGCTCCCTACACAGATACGCAGTATTTT
NA	TRBV10-3	NA	TRBJ2-6	CAISGRDSGANVLTF	TGTGCCATCAGTGGGCGGGACTCTGGGGCCAACGTCCTGACTTTC
NA	TRBV7-3	TRBD2	TRBJ2-3	CASSLAGGFDTQYF	TGTGCCAGCAGCTTAGCGGGAGGGTTTGATACGCAGTATTTT
once	TRBV7-6	NA	TRBJ2-7	CASSFQIRGEQYF	TGTGCCAGCAGCTTCCAGATTCGAGGAGAGCAGTACTTC
NA	TRBV7-9	TRBD1	TRBJ2-2	CASSPGQLANTGELFF	TGTGCCAGCAGCCCGGGACAGCTCGCGAACACCGGGGAGCTGTTTTTT
NA	TRBV7-9	TRBD2	TRBJ2-3	CASSLAGADTQYF	TGTGCCAGCAGCCTAGCGGGAGCAGATACGCAGTATTTT
NA	TRBV29-1	NA	TRBJ1-3	CSVKGDGNTIYF	TGCAGCGTTAAGGGGGATGGAAACACCATATATTTT
NA	TRBV30	NA	TRBJ2-3	CAWRAQGGATQYF	TGTGCCTGGAGAGCCCAAGGTGGAGCTACGCAGTATTTT
few	TRBV4-1	TRBD1	TRBJ2-7	CASSRSLPTIQGEKGEQYF	TGCGCCAGCAGCCGGAGCCTACCCACGATACAGGGGGAGAAAGGCGAGCAGTACTTC
NA	TRBV19	NA	TRBJ2-6	CASTTPTQGSGANVLTF	TGTGCCAGTACTACTCCGACGCAGGGATCCGGGGCCAACGTCCTGACTTTC
NA	TRBV19	TRBD1	TRBJ2-5	CATTDRGWSETQYF	TGTGCCACCACCGACAGGGGCTGGTCAGAGACCCAGTACTTC
few	TRBV5-1	TRBD1	TRBJ1-4	CASSSKTGRREKLFF	TGCGCCAGCAGCTCCAAGACAGGGCGACGTGAAAAACTGTTTTTT
NA	TRBV5-1	TRBD1	TRBJ2-1	CASSLRTGYGEQFF	TGCGCCAGCAGCTTGAGGACAGGGTATGGCGAGCAGTTCTTC
NA	TRBV7-2	TRBD2	TRBJ2-3	CASSAPGTSGSGGRDTQYF	TGTGCCAGCAGCGCACCCGGGACTAGCGGGAGTGGGGGTAGGGATACGCAGTATTTT
few	TRBV30	TRBD2	TRBJ2-3	CAWSVHRGGSTDTQYF	TGTGCCTGGAGTGTACATCGGGGGGGGAGCACAGATACGCAGTATTTT